Following are 23 T cell receptor beta chains from one sample sequenced in a study of identical twins. One entry per CDR3 protein, called by TCRdb with MiXCR from the 5' RACE reads. The table records under 300,000 distinct CDR3 sequences, roughly an eighth of them present only once. The specimen sequenced was memory (CD45RO+) T cells sorted from blood. These receptors originate from a young woman in good health.

In this sample, this clonotype turned up many times. The J gene is TRBJ1-3, the V gene TRBV5-1; D remains ambiguous. Between the trimmed V and J ends, which lost 7 bases and 8 bases, there was a span of 16 bases. The CDR3 is 13 amino acids. From germline, CDR1 is SGHRS and CDR2 YFSETQ. The CDR3 region has the DNA TGCGCCAGCGGGGATGCTGTGTCTGACACCATATATTTT. Translated, it gives CASGDAVSDTIYF.

This clonotype was picked up a small number of times. Written as DNA, the CDR3 is TGCAGTGCCCAACCACGGCAGAGCTCCTACAATGAGCAGTTCTTC. It specifies CSAQPRQSSYNEQFF. V gene TRBV20-1 combines with J gene TRBJ2-1, with unresolved D. CDR3 length: 15 residues. V dropped 6 bases and J dropped 0 bases, with 15 bases sitting between them. Germline CDR1 is DFQATT and CDR2 is SNEGSKA (reference sequence).

This sequence joins TRBV6-6 and TRBJ1-1; D is undetermined. The CDR3 has 11 residues. In germline, CDR1 is MNHNY, CDR2 SVGAGI (reference sequence). The ends were cut back, 6 bases at V and 11 bases at J, with 13 bases in the middle. The CDR3 region has the DNA TGTGCCAGCAGCTTAGGTCAGATCGCTTTCTTT. Amino acid sequence: CASSLGQIAFF.

V and J are TRBV4-2 and TRBJ2-2, with TRBD2 identical over 7 bases. Germline V gives CDR1 LGHNA, CDR2 YNFKEQ. The CDR3 contains 16 residues. Trimming cost V 4 bases and J 5 bases; bases outside gene matches: 10. The CDR3: CASSRLSMGGTGELFF. CDR3 bases: TGTGCCAGCAGCCGTCTTAGCATGGGGGGGACCGGGGAGCTGTTTTTT.

This clonotype was seen only a few times. The chain joins TRBV20-1 to TRBJ2-5; the D gene is possibly TRBD2 (6 bases). Germline loops: CDR1 DFQATT, CDR2 SNEGSKA (reference sequence). Between the trimmed V and J ends, which lost 5 bases and 0 bases, there was a span of 13 bases. The CDR3 has 14 amino acids. The DNA for the CDR3 is TGCAGTGCTTGGGGACTCTCGTACCAAGAGACCCAGTACTTC. Protein: CSAWGLSYQETQYF.

Note on this clonotype: A much larger clone differs from this one at a single base, so this may be a read error. V is TRBV13 and J is TRBJ2-5, with 11 bases fitting TRBD2. Germline CDR1 is PRHDT and CDR2 is FYEKMQ (reference sequence). J was trimmed by 5 bases and V by 11 bases; bases with no gene match: 25. The CDR3 covers 19 residues. Here the CDR3 reads CACCLYGLSGRASGETQYF. CDR3 DNA: TGTGCCTGCTGTTTATACGGTCTTAGCGGGAGGGCCTCGGGGGAGACCCAGTACTTC. Full variable domain (remainder filled in from reference TRBV13 and TRBJ2-5): AAGVIQSPRHLIKEKRETATLKCYPIPRHDTVYWYQQGPGQDPQFLISFYEKMQSDKGSIPDRFSAQQFSDYHSELNMSSLELGDSALYFCACCLYGLSGRASGETQYFGPGTRLLVL.

The V and J genes are TRBV20-1 and TRBJ2-3, with 7 nucleotides matching TRBD2. The CDR3 totals 15 residues. Looked up from germline, CDR1 is DFQATT and CDR2 is SNEGSKA (reference sequence). V lost 3 bases, J lost 1 base, and 7 bases stayed unmatched. The CDR3 is CSARSGTGRTDTQYF. Here the CDR3 DNA reads TGCAGTGCTAGGAGCGGGACGGGGCGCACAGATACGCAGTATTTT.

The rearrangement uses TRBV7-2 and TRBJ2-2, with D unclear. Trimming took off 7 bases at V and 0 bases at J, with 9 bases between the two ends. The CDR3 length is 14 residues. The germline CDR1 and CDR2 sequences are SGHTA and FQGNSA. The CDR3 nucleotides read TGTGCCAGCAATGACCAACCGAACACCGGGGAGCTGTTTTTT. Amino acids: CASNDQPNTGELFF.

This clonotype was observed a few times. The chain employs TRBV3-1 and TRBJ2-5; no reliable D call. With 7 bases removed from V and 4 bases from J, the gap between germline ends came to 10 bases. The CDR3 is 12 amino acids. CDR1 LGHDT and CDR2 YNNKEL come from the germline V gene (reference sequence). CDR3 in DNA: TGTGCCAGCAAGACGGTAGGAGAGACCCAGTACTTC. Protein: CASKTVGETQYF.

In this sample, this clonotype turned up a few times. This sequence joins TRBV27 and TRBJ2-4; D gene ambiguous. Trimming took 7 bases from V and 0 from J, leaving 7 bases between them. The CDR3 is made up of 13 amino acids. CDR1 is MNHEY, CDR2 SMNVEV, per germline (reference sequence). CDR3 amino acids: CASKDLAKNIQYF. CDR3 nucleotides: TGTGCCAGCAAGGACCTAGCCAAAAACATTCAGTACTTC.

CDR3 loop: CASSLGSGFAEQYF. Written as DNA, the CDR3 is TGTGCCAGCAGTTTGGGCAGCGGCTTCGCCGAGCAGTACTTC. The chain combines TRBV12-3 or TRBV12-4 with TRBJ2-7; perhaps TRBD2 as D (5 bases). Trimming cost V 3 bases and J 6 bases, with 15 bases left between them. The CDR3 has 14 amino acids.

The chain recombines TRBV7-9 with TRBJ2-1; no firm D call. The V end was cut by 5 bases, the J end by 6 bases, with 11 bases between. The CDR3 contains 13 residues. CDR1 is SEHNR, CDR2 FQNEAQ, per germline (reference sequence). CDR3 coding DNA: TGTGCCAGCAGCCGCACGCAGGCCAATGAGCAGTTCTTC. Its protein is CASSRTQANEQFF.

This clonotype occurred many times. The chain uses TRBV12-3 or TRBV12-4 and TRBJ2-7; TRBD1 is a possible D gene (6 bases). This CDR3 contains 15 residues. V lost 4 bases and J lost 0, with 13 bases in between. The CDR3: CASSSLGGASYEQYF. The CDR3 region has the DNA TGTGCCAGCAGTTCTCTTGGGGGCGCCTCCTACGAGCAGTACTTC.

The rearrangement links TRBV19 to TRBJ2-3; TRBD1 might be the D (6 bases). V dropped 7 bases and J dropped 0 bases, with 11 bases sitting between them. CDR1 is LNHDA, CDR2 SQIVND, per germline (reference sequence). The CDR3 runs 14 residues. The CDR3 bases are TGTGCCAGTAAGGACAGACCTAGCACAGATACGCAGTATTTT. It specifies CASKDRPSTDTQYF.

This clonotype was observed a few times. V usage is TRBV5-1 and J usage is TRBJ2-3; 8 bases are a match to TRBD2. From germline, CDR1 is SGHRS and CDR2 YFSETQ. V was pared by 7 bases and J by 1 base, with 5 bases of the junction left unmatched. The CDR3 runs 14 residues. The CDR3 protein is CASGPGGGTDTQYF. CDR3 in DNA: TGCGCCAGCGGTCCCGGGGGGGGCACAGATACGCAGTATTTT.

The chain links TRBV12-3 or TRBV12-4 to TRBJ2-7; D remains ambiguous. The CDR3 covers 14 residues. V lost 2 bases and J lost 4, with 12 bases in between. The CDR3 DNA reads as TGTGCCAGCAGTTTACCCCCTAGACGGTACGAGCAGTACTTC. Encoded protein: CASSLPPRRYEQYF.

The table lists this clonotype with many counts. This chain joins TRBV5-1 and TRBJ2-5, with D tentatively TRBD1 (6 bases). The CDR3 covers 17 residues. The V end was cut by 0 bases, the J end by 2 bases, with 17 bases between. Germline CDR1 SGHRS, CDR2 YFSETQ. CDR3 loop: CASSLGPLYREQETQYF. The CDR3 DNA reads as TGCGCCAGCAGCTTGGGCCCGCTCTACAGGGAGCAAGAGACCCAGTACTTC.

J is TRBJ1-1 and V is TRBV4-3, with D possibly matching TRBD1 (5 bases). The CDR3 has 14 amino acids. Germline V CDR1 and CDR2: LGHNA, YSLEER. V lost 0 bases, J lost 5 bases, and 10 bases lay in between. CDR3 sequence reads: CASSQESGGTEAFF. DNA for the CDR3: TGCGCCAGCAGCCAAGAATCCGGGGGGACTGAAGCTTTCTTT.

J is TRBJ1-1 and V is TRBV7-8; tentatively, D is TRBD1 (5 bases). Per germline, CDR1 SGHVS and CDR2 FQNEAQ. The CDR3 is made up of 15 amino acids. V was trimmed by 1 base and J by 3 bases, leaving 12 bases between them. This CDR3 is CASSLGGAGDTEAFF. The CDR3 DNA is TGTGCCAGCAGCTTAGGAGGGGCCGGGGACACTGAAGCTTTCTTT.

The V and J genes are TRBV7-3 and TRBJ2-6, with D possibly being TRBD2 (5 bases). With 2 bases removed from V and 0 bases from J, the gap between germline ends came to 8 bases. Germline V gene lookup returns CDR1 SGHTA and CDR2 FQGTGA. CDR3 length: 16 amino acids. This CDR3 reads CASSLPGSSGANVLTF. DNA for the CDR3: TGTGCCAGCAGCTTACCGGGGTCCTCTGGGGCCAACGTCCTGACTTTC.

This clonotype showed up many times. The chain couples TRBV7-2 to TRBJ2-3, with a weak D call TRBD1 (6 bases). V lost 4 bases and J 5 bases, leaving 16 bases between the germline ends. Looked up from germline, CDR1 is SGHTA and CDR2 is FQGNSA. The CDR3 covers 15 residues. The CDR3 DNA reads TGTGCCAGCAGCTCGACCCTGCGAGGGGGAGATACGCAGTATTTT. Protein sequence: CASSSTLRGGDTQYF.

V is TRBV12-3 or TRBV12-4 and J is TRBJ1-2, with 9 bases matching TRBD1. The trim removed 5 bases at V and 6 bases at J, leaving 10 bases unmatched. The CDR3 loop spans 15 amino acids. Here the CDR3 DNA reads TGTGCCAGCAGTGCGCGACAGGGGGGTAGGGATGGCTACACCTTC. It yields the protein CASSARQGGRDGYTF.

This clonotype came up a few times. The CDR3 reads CASSRHNLQGSSYNEQFF. As DNA, the CDR3 is TGCGCCAGCAGCCGACACAACCTACAGGGCTCCTCCTACAATGAGCAGTTCTTC. V is TRBV4-1 and J is TRBJ2-1, with a possible D match to TRBD1 (6 bases). The germline V and J ends were trimmed by 4 bases and 0 bases, with 19 bases remaining between them. Germline V gene sequence: CDR1 MGHRA, CDR2 YSYEKL. This CDR3 spans 18 amino acids.